This TCR beta chain is drawn from a study of cytomegalovirus exposure and HLA in healthy donors. Study information: There were 90 million to 140 million unique TCR beta sequences, drawn from 200 million or so T cells, in an earlier analysis. When fewer than 400 donors were genotyped, roughly 82% of them were found to fall in the Caucasian-associated ancestry cluster.

The ends lost 8 bases at V and 2 bases at J; junction bases unmatched: 5. Germline V gene sequence: CDR1 MDHEN, CDR2 SYDVKM. The CDR3 runs 14 residues. PCR used 60 Vbeta primers and 13 Jbeta primers. Using immunoSEQ multiplex PCR, the repertoire was profiled, and TCRdb retains in-frame clones only, with some absent. Among about 130,000 clones listed, about two thirds were seen once. This clonotype originated in a man in his forties or fifties in good health and CMV-seropositive. This sequence joins TRBV28 and TRBJ2-2; TRBD1 aligns across 7 bases. The specimen was PBMCs. The CDR3 loop reads CASLGTVNTGELFF. The CDR3 nucleotides read TGTGCCAGCTTGGGGACAGTTAACACCGGGGAGCTGTTTTTT.